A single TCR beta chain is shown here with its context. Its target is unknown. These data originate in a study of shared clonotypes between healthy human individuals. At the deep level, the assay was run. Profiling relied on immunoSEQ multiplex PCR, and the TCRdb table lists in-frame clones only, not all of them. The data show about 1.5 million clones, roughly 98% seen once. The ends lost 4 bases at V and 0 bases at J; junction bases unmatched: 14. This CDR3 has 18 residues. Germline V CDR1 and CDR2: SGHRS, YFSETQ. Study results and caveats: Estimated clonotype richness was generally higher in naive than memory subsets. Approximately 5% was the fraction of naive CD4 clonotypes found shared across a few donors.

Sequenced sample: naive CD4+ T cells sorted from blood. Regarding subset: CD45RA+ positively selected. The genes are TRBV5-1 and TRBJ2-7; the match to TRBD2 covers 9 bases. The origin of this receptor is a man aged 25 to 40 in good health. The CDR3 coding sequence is TGCGCCAGCAGCCCGGCCGGGGGACTAGCCCTACTCTCCTACGAGCAGTACTTC. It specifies CASSPAGGLALLSYEQYF. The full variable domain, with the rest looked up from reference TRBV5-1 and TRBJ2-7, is KAGVTQTPRYLIKTRGQQVTLSCSPISGHRSVSWYQQTPGQGLQFLFEYFSETQRNKGNFPGRFSGRQFSNSRSEMNVSTLELGDSALYLCASSPAGGLALLSYEQYFGPGTRLTVT.